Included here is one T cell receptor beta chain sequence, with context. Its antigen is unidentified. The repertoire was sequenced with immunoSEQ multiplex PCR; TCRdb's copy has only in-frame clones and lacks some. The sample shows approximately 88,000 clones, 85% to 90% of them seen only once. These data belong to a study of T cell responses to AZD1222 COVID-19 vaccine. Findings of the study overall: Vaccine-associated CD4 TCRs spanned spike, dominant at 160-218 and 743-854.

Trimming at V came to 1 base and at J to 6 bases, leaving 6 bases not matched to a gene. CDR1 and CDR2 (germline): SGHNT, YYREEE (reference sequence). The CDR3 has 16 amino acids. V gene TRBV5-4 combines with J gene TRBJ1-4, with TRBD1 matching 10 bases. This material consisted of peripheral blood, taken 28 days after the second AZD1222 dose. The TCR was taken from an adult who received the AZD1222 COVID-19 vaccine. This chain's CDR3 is CASSLSPGTGDEKLFF. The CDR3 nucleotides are TGTGCCAGCAGCTTGTCTCCCGGGACAGGGGATGAAAAACTGTTTTTT.